Each of the 27 T cell receptor beta chains below was sequenced from the same sample in a study of memory CD4+ T cells and cytomegalovirus serostatus. The data were produced by immunoSEQ multiplex PCR, yet TCRdb's version contains in-frame clones alone and is incomplete. The data hold some 48,000 clones, with roughly 78% observed a single time. The sort gate was single viable CD3+CD4+CD8-CD45RO+ cells for memory CD4+ T cells. Sequencing was performed on memory CD4+ T cells from blood. The receptors here all came from an adult in good health and CMV-seronegative.

V and J are TRBV7-9 and TRBJ2-5; 12 nucleotides align to TRBD2. V shed 4 bases, J shed 5 bases, and the junction held 8 bases outside the gene matches. Germline V gene lookup returns CDR1 SEHNR and CDR2 FQNEAQ (reference sequence). The CDR3 loop spans 16 amino acids. In DNA form, the CDR3 reads TGTGCCAGCAGCTCCGCCCTAGCGGGAGGGCCGGAGACCCAGTACTTC. Protein product: CASSSALAGGPETQYF.

The V gene is TRBV5-1, the J gene TRBJ1-1, with D possibly TRBD1 on 5 matching bases. Trimming left V 0 bases short and J 1 base short, with 13 bases between. The germline CDR1 and CDR2 sequences are SGHRS and YFSETQ. This CDR3 is built from 16 residues. In DNA form, the CDR3 reads TGCGCCAGCAGCTTGGCCGGGAGGGGAAGGAACACTGAAGCTTTCTTT. Amino acid sequence: CASSLAGRGRNTEAFF.

The chain recombines TRBV2 with TRBJ1-5, with TRBD1 matching over 7 bases. The CDR3 covers 15 residues. Germline V gives CDR1 SNHLY, CDR2 FYNNEI. The J segment lost 1 base and the V segment lost 10 bases, leaving 10 bases of the junction unmatched. The CDR3 is CATGGGGASNQPQHF. CDR3 nucleotide sequence: TGTGCCACAGGGGGAGGGGGCGCCAGCAATCAGCCCCAGCATTTT.

The chain has TRBV29-1 and TRBJ2-1; TRBD2 is a possible D gene (5 bases). The germline gives CDR1 SQVTM, CDR2 ANQGSEA. With 4 bases removed from V and 4 bases from J, the gap between germline ends came to 11 bases. The CDR3 runs to 13 residues. As DNA, the CDR3 is TGCAGCGTTGTTCGGGGTAGATACAATGAGCAGTTCTTC. This sequence encodes CSVVRGRYNEQFF.

The chain couples TRBV28 to TRBJ2-1; perhaps TRBD2 as D (5 bases). The germline gives CDR1 MDHEN, CDR2 SYDVKM. The V gene lost 6 bases and the J gene lost 5 bases, with 14 bases spanning the gap. This CDR3 has 14 amino acids. CDR3 DNA sequence: TGTGCCAGCAGCGGGATGCTAGTGAACAATGAGCAGTTCTTC. It is translated as CASSGMLVNNEQFF.

V usage is TRBV6-1 and J usage is TRBJ2-7; a possible D gene is TRBD1 (5 bases). This CDR3 contains 14 residues. V lost 2 bases, J lost 2 bases, and 10 bases lay in between. Looked up from germline, CDR1 is MNHNS and CDR2 is SASEGT. The CDR3 DNA follows: TGTGCCAGCAGTGAAACCTGGGGCCCCTACGAGCAGTACTTC. As protein: CASSETWGPYEQYF.

This clone was recorded a few times. The chain combines TRBV18 with TRBJ2-7; D might be TRBD2 (5 bases). The CDR3 is 15 amino acids. CDR1 is KGHSH and CDR2 is LQKENI in the germline V gene. Trimming pared 3 bases from V and 3 bases from J, leaving 15 bases between. CDR3 residues: CASSPTWENLYEQYF. The CDR3 bases are TGTGCCAGCTCACCGACCTGGGAGAACCTCTACGAGCAGTACTTC.

The V call is TRBV7-2, the J call TRBJ2-1, with a weak D call TRBD2 (5 bases). The V and J ends lost 0 bases and 7 bases respectively, with 13 bases between them. This CDR3 contains 15 residues. Germline CDR1 reads SGHTA; CDR2 reads FQGNSA. In DNA, the CDR3 is TGTGCCAGCAGCTTAGCCAAACTAGACCTTAATGAGCAGTTCTTC. It codes for CASSLAKLDLNEQFF.

The chain has TRBV7-2 and TRBJ2-7; D remains ambiguous. The germline V gene has CDR1 SGHTA and CDR2 FQGNSA. The CDR3 is 13 residues long. Deletions cut 5 bases from V and 6 bases from J, with 14 bases between. The CDR3 DNA is TGTGCCAGCAGCCCGGTACCCCCCCGCGAGCAGTACTTC. It codes for CASSPVPPREQYF.

The chain is built from TRBV15 and TRBJ1-2; no definite D call. Looked up from germline, CDR1 is LNHNV and CDR2 is YYDKDF (reference sequence). This CDR3 has 13 amino acids. Deletions cut 0 bases from V and 4 bases from J, with 6 bases between. This CDR3 reads CATSRDHLYGYTF. CDR3 coding DNA: TGTGCCACCAGCAGAGATCATCTCTATGGCTACACCTTC.

The rearrangement joins TRBV7-2 to TRBJ2-1; no clear D. This CDR3 contains 15 residues. Trimming removed 2 bases from V and 4 bases from J, with 12 bases in between. Looked up from germline, CDR1 is SGHTA and CDR2 is FQGNSA. The CDR3 spells CASSLIPAGYNEQFF. CDR3 DNA sequence: TGTGCCAGCAGCTTAATCCCGGCCGGGTACAATGAGCAGTTCTTC.

There are a few counts of this clone. The CDR3 sequence is CASSLGNSNQPQHF. CDR3 nucleotide sequence: TGCGCCAGCAGCTTGGGTAATAGCAATCAGCCCCAGCATTTT. This chain joins TRBV5-1 and TRBJ1-5; D uncertain. Germline V gene lookup returns CDR1 SGHRS and CDR2 YFSETQ. V was cut by 0 bases and J by 0 bases, with 4 bases left in between. The CDR3 runs 14 residues.

V and J are TRBV30 and TRBJ2-5, with no clear D. This CDR3 comprises 13 residues. Trimming removed 1 base from V and 3 bases from J, with 9 bases in between. CDR1 is GTSNPN, CDR2 SVGIG, per germline (reference sequence). The CDR3 DNA sequence: TGTGCCTGGAGTGCGGGTTCCAAAGAGACCCAGTACTTC. Its translation: CAWSAGSKETQYF.

V gene TRBV27 combines with J gene TRBJ1-1; D is unclear. This CDR3 is 13 amino acids long. The ends were cut back, 3 bases at V and 3 bases at J, with 8 bases in the middle. Per germline, CDR1 MNHEY and CDR2 SMNVEV (reference sequence). CDR3 DNA: TGTGCCAGCAGTTTTAGCGACGACACTGAAGCTTTCTTT. Its protein is CASSFSDDTEAFF.

The chain has TRBV28 and TRBJ2-7; perhaps TRBD2 as D (5 bases). Trimming removed 6 bases from V and 2 bases from J, with 14 bases in between. The CDR3 spans 14 residues. Germline V gene data show CDR1 as MDHEN and CDR2 as SYDVKM. CDR3 residues: CASSPQRPPYEQYF. CDR3 DNA: TGTGCCAGCAGCCCCCAGCGGCCTCCCTACGAGCAGTACTTC.

This chain connects TRBV5-4 to TRBJ1-5; 8 bases agree with TRBD1. J was trimmed by 3 bases and V by 4 bases; bases with no gene match: 9. CDR1 is SGHNT and CDR2 is YYREEE in the germline V gene (reference sequence). CDR3 length: 16 amino acids. CDR3 loop: CASSVQGAGDNQPQHF. Written as DNA, the CDR3 is TGTGCCAGCAGCGTTCAGGGGGCCGGAGACAATCAGCCCCAGCATTTT.

The gene calls are TRBV18 and TRBJ2-5; no definite D call. The CDR3 is made up of 14 amino acids. Trimming removed 3 bases from V and 5 bases from J, with 13 bases in between. Germline V lookup: CDR1 KGHSH, CDR2 LQKENI. In nucleotides, the CDR3 is TGTGCCAGCTCACCGACTGCCTCCCCGGAGACCCAGTACTTC. Protein product: CASSPTASPETQYF.

The rearrangement links TRBV4-1 to TRBJ2-7; possibly TRBD2 for D (5 bases). The CDR3 totals 12 residues. Germline CDR1 MGHRA, CDR2 YSYEKL. Between the trimmed V and J ends, which lost 1 base and 4 bases, there was a span of 5 bases. CDR3: CASSQAGYEQYF. The CDR3 DNA sequence: TGCGCCAGCAGCCAAGCGGGGTACGAGCAGTACTTC.

With regard to this clone: The junction does not match germline at one end; this may be a read error. V and J are TRBV5-3 and TRBJ1-5; no firm D call. TRBV5-3 is an open reading frame, and its role is uncertain. The CDR3 contains 11 residues. The CDR3 sequence is CPGLGNQPQHF. The DNA for the CDR3 is TGCCCCGGACTTGGCAATCAGCCCCAGCATTTT.

This sequence joins TRBV6-5 and TRBJ2-1; 10 positions match TRBD1. Germline CDR1 and CDR2: MNHEY and SVGAGI. The CDR3 covers 15 residues. The J segment lost 4 bases and the V segment lost 6 bases, leaving 6 bases of the junction unmatched. The chain's CDR3 is CASRSDRGIYNEQFF. The CDR3 nucleotides read TGTGCCAGCAGATCGGACAGGGGGATTTACAATGAGCAGTTCTTC.

The rearrangement joins TRBV6-1 to TRBJ1-5; no clear D. Germline values: CDR1 MNHNS, CDR2 SASEGT. The V and J ends lost 3 bases and 5 bases respectively, with 11 bases between them. This CDR3 region has 14 residues. CDR3 protein: CASSDNWVDQPQHF. In nucleotides, the CDR3 is TGTGCCAGCAGTGATAATTGGGTTGATCAGCCCCAGCATTTT.

This clone has a handful of counts. This same CDR3 is encoded by further DNA sequences in the sample. The V and J genes are TRBV11-3 and TRBJ2-2; D ambiguous. V was cut by 0 bases and J by 3 bases, with 5 bases left in between. This CDR3 region has 14 residues. Germline V gene sequence: CDR1 SGHNT, CDR2 YENEEA. DNA for the CDR3: TGTGCCAGCAGCTTAGATGGTGACACCGGGGAGCTGTTTTTT. Translated: CASSLDGDTGELFF.

The chain is built from TRBV7-9 and TRBJ1-5; D may be TRBD1 (6 bases). From germline, CDR1 is SEHNR and CDR2 FQNEAQ (reference sequence). The ends were cut back, 3 bases at V and 7 bases at J, with 10 bases in the middle. This CDR3 is built from 13 residues. The CDR3, as DNA: TGTGCCAGCAGCTTTTCAGGGGCGCAGCCCCAGCATTTT. It codes for CASSFSGAQPQHF.

The gene calls are TRBV11-3 and TRBJ2-5; no reliable D call. CDR3 length: 16 amino acids. Germline V gives CDR1 SGHNT, CDR2 YENEEA. Trimming shortened V by 3 bases and J by 5 bases, and 19 bases separated the two germline ends. The CDR3 DNA sequence: TGTGCCAGCAGCTTTAGGAGCCCAGGAGTGGGGGAGACCCAGTACTTC. The encoded protein is CASSFRSPGVGETQYF.

The rearrangement links TRBV18 to TRBJ2-1, with D perhaps being TRBD1 or TRBD2 (7 bases each). This CDR3 is built from 13 residues. V lost 4 bases, J lost 13 bases, and 17 bases lay in between. From germline, CDR1 is KGHSH and CDR2 LQKENI. CDR3 DNA sequence: TGTGCCAGCTCACTTACGACAGGGAGGGAACAGTTCTTC. Amino acids: CASSLTTGREQFF.

This clone has just one count. The chain carries TRBV29-1 and TRBJ1-2, with D possibly TRBD1 on 6 matching bases. V gave up 6 bases and J gave up 4 bases, with 18 bases separating them. This CDR3 is built from 14 residues. Germline loops: CDR1 SQVTM, CDR2 ANQGSEA. The CDR3 DNA follows: TGCAGCGTCGCCCTTCGGAGGGGGAGCTATGGCTACACCTTC. Amino acids: CSVALRRGSYGYTF.

The chain uses TRBV9 and TRBJ2-3; 14 nucleotides match TRBD2. Germline V CDR1 and CDR2: SGDLS, YYNGEE. This CDR3 is built from 16 residues. V shed 3 bases and J 3 bases; nucleotides not matched to a gene: 3. CDR3 in DNA: TGTGCCAGCAGCGCGACTAGCGGGGGGGCAACAGATACGCAGTATTTT. Protein sequence: CASSATSGGATDTQYF.